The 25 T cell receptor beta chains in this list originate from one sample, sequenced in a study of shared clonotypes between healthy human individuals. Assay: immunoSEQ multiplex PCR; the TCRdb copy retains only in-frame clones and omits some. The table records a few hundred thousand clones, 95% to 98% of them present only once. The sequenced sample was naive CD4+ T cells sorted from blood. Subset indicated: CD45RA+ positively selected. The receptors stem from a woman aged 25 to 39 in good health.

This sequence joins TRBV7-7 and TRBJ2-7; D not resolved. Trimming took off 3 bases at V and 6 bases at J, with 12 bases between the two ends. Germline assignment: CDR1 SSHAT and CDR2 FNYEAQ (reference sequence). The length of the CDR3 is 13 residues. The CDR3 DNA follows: TGTGCCAGCAGCTTCGATAATCTAGTCGAGCAGTACTTC. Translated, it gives CASSFDNLVEQYF.

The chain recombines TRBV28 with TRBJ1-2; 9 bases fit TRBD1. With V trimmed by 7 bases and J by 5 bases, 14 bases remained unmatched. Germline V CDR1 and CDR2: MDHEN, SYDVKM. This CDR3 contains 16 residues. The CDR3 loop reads CASNRDRAQDWYGYTF. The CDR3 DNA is TGTGCCAGCAACCGGGACAGGGCACAGGATTGGTATGGCTACACCTTC.

In nucleotides, the CDR3 is TGCGCCAGCAGCCCCACTGGCGATGACAGGCTAAGCTCTGGGGCCAACGTCCTGACTTTC. Protein sequence: CASSPTGDDRLSSGANVLTF. The V call is TRBV5-1, the J call TRBJ2-6, with D possibly being TRBD1 (6 bases). There are 20 residues in the CDR3. Trimming took 4 bases from V and 0 from J, leaving 23 bases between them. Germline V lookup: CDR1 SGHRS, CDR2 YFSETQ.

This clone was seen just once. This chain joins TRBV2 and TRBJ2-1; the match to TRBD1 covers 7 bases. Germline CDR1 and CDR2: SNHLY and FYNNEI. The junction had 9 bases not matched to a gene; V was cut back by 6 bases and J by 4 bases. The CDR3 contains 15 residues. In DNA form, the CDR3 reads TGTGCCAGCAGAATCGGGACAGTTAGATACAATGAGCAGTTCTTC. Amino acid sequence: CASRIGTVRYNEQFF.

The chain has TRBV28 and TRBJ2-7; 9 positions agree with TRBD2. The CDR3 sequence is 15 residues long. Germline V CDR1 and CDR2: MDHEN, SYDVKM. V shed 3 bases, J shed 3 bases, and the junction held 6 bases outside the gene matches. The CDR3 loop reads CASSFSRAGGYEQYF. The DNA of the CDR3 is TGTGCCAGCAGTTTCTCTAGAGCGGGAGGCTACGAGCAGTACTTC.

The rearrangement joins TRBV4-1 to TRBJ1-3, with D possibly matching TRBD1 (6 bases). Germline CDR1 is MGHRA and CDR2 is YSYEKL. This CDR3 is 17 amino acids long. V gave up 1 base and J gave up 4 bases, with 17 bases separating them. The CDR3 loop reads CASSQGGAGVGGNTIYF. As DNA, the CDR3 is TGCGCCAGCAGCCAAGGGGGGGCCGGTGTGGGAGGAAACACCATATATTTT.

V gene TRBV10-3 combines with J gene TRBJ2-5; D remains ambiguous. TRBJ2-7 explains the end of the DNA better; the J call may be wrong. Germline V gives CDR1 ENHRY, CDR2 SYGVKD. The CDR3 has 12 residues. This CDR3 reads CAISESFGEQYF. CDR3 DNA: TGTGCCATCAGTGAGTCTTTTGGCGAGCAGTACTTC.

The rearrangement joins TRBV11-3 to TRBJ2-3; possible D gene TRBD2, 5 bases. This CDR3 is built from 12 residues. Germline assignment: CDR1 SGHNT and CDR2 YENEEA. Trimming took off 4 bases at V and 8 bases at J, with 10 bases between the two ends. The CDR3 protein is CASSSTRGTQYF. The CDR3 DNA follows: TGTGCCAGCAGCTCCACCCGGGGTACGCAGTATTTT.

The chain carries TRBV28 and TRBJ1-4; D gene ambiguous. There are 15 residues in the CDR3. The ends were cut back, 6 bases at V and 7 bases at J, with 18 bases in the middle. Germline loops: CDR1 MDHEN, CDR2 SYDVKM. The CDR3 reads CASSPRTVRGEKLFF. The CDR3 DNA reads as TGTGCCAGCAGCCCCCGGACTGTTCGTGGTGAAAAACTGTTTTTT.

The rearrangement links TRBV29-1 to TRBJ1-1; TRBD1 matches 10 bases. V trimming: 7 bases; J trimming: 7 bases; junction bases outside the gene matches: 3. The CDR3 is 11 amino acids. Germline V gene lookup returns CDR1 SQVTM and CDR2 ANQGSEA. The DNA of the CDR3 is TGCAGCGCCGACAGGGGGCGTGAAGCTTTCTTT. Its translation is CSADRGREAFF.

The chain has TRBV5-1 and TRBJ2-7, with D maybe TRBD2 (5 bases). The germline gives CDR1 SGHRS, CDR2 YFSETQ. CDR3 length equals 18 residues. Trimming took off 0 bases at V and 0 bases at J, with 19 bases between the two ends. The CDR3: CASSLASGIRGNSYEQYF. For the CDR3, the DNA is TGCGCCAGCAGCTTGGCCTCTGGGATTCGGGGAAACTCCTACGAGCAGTACTTC.

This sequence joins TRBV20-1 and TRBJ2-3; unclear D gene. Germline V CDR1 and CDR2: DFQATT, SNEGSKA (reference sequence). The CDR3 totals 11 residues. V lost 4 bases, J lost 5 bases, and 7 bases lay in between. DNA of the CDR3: TGCAGTGCTACGGCGAGAGATACGCAGTATTTT. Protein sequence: CSATARDTQYF.

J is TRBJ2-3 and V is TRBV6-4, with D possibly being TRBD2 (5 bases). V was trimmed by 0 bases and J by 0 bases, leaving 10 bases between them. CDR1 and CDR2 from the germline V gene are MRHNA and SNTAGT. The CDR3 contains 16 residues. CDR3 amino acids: CASSDSAAASTDTQYF. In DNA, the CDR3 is TGTGCCAGCAGTGACTCAGCAGCGGCTAGCACAGATACGCAGTATTTT.

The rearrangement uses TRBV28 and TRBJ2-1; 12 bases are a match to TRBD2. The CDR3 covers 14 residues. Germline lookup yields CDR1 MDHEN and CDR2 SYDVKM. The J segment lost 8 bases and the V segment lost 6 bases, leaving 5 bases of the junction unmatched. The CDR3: CASSPGLAGYEQFF. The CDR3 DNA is TGTGCCAGCAGCCCGGGACTAGCGGGCTATGAGCAGTTCTTC.

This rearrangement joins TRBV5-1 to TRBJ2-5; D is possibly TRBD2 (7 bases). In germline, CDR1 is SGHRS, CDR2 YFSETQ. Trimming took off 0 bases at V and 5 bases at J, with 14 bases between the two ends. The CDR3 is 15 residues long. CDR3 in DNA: TGCGCCAGCAGCTTGGCTCGGGGGGCAGAGGAGACCCAGTACTTC. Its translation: CASSLARGAEETQYF.

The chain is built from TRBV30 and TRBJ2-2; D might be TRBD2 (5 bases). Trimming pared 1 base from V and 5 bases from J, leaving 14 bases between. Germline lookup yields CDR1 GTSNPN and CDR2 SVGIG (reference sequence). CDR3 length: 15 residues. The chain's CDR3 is CAWSGPLLGTGELFF. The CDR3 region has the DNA TGTGCCTGGAGTGGACCCTTACTAGGAACCGGGGAGCTGTTTTTT.

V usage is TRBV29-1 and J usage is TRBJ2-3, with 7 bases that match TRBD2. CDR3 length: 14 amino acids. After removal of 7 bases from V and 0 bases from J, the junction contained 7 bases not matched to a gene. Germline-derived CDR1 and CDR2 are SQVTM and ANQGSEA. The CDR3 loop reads CSAASGGSTDTQYF. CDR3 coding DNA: TGCAGCGCCGCTAGCGGAGGGAGCACAGATACGCAGTATTTT.

CDR3 sequence reads: CASSLRGVYGYTF. The CDR3 DNA reads TGTGCCAGCAGTTTACGGGGTGTCTATGGCTACACCTTC. The V gene is TRBV28, the J gene TRBJ1-2; D gene uncertain. Germline V gene sequence: CDR1 MDHEN, CDR2 SYDVKM. V was pared by 2 bases and J by 4 bases, with 8 bases between. CDR3 length equals 13 residues.

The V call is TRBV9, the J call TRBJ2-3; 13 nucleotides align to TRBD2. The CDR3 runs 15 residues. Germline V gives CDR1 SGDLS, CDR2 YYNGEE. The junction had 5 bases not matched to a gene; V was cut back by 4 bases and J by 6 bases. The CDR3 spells CASSPRTSGSDTQYF. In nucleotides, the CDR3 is TGTGCCAGCAGCCCTCGGACTAGCGGGAGCGATACGCAGTATTTT.

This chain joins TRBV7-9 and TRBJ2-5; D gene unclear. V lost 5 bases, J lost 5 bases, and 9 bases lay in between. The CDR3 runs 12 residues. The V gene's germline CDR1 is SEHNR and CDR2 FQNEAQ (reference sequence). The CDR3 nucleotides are TGTGCCAGCAGCCGTCCCGAGGAGACCCAGTACTTC. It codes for CASSRPEETQYF.

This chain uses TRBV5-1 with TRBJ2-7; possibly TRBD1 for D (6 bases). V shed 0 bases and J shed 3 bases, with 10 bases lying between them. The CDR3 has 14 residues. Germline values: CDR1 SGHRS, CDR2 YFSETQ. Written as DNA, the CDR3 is TGCGCCAGCAGCTTGGGGACAGTCAACTACGAGCAGTACTTC. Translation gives CASSLGTVNYEQYF. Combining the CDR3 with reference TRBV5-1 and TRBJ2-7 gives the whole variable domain KAGVTQTPRYLIKTRGQQVTLSCSPISGHRSVSWYQQTPGQGLQFLFEYFSETQRNKGNFPGRFSGRQFSNSRSEMNVSTLELGDSALYLCASSLGTVNYEQYFGPGTRLTVT.

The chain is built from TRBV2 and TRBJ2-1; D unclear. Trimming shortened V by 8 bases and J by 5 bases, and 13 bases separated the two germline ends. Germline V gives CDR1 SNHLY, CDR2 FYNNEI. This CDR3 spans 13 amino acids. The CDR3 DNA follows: TGTGCCAGCCAGCCTTGGAGTAACAATGAGCAGTTCTTC. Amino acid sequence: CASQPWSNNEQFF.

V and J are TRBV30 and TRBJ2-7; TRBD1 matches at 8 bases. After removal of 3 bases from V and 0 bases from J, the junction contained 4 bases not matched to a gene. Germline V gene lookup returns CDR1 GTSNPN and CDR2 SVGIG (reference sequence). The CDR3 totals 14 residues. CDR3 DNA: TGTGCCTGGAGCGCGGACAGGGTCTCCTACGAGCAGTACTTC. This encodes CAWSADRVSYEQYF.

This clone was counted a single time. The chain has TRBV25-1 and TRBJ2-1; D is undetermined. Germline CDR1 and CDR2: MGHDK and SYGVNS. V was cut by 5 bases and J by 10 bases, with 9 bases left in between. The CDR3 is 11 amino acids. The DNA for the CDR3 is TGTGCCAGCAGTTTAAATTCCGAGCAGTTCTTC. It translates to CASSLNSEQFF.

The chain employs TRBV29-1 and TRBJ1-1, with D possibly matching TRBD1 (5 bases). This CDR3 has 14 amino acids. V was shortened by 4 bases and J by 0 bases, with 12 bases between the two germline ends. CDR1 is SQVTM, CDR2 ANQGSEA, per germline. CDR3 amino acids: CSVALTVMNTEAFF. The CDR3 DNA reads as TGCAGCGTTGCATTGACAGTCATGAACACTGAAGCTTTCTTT.